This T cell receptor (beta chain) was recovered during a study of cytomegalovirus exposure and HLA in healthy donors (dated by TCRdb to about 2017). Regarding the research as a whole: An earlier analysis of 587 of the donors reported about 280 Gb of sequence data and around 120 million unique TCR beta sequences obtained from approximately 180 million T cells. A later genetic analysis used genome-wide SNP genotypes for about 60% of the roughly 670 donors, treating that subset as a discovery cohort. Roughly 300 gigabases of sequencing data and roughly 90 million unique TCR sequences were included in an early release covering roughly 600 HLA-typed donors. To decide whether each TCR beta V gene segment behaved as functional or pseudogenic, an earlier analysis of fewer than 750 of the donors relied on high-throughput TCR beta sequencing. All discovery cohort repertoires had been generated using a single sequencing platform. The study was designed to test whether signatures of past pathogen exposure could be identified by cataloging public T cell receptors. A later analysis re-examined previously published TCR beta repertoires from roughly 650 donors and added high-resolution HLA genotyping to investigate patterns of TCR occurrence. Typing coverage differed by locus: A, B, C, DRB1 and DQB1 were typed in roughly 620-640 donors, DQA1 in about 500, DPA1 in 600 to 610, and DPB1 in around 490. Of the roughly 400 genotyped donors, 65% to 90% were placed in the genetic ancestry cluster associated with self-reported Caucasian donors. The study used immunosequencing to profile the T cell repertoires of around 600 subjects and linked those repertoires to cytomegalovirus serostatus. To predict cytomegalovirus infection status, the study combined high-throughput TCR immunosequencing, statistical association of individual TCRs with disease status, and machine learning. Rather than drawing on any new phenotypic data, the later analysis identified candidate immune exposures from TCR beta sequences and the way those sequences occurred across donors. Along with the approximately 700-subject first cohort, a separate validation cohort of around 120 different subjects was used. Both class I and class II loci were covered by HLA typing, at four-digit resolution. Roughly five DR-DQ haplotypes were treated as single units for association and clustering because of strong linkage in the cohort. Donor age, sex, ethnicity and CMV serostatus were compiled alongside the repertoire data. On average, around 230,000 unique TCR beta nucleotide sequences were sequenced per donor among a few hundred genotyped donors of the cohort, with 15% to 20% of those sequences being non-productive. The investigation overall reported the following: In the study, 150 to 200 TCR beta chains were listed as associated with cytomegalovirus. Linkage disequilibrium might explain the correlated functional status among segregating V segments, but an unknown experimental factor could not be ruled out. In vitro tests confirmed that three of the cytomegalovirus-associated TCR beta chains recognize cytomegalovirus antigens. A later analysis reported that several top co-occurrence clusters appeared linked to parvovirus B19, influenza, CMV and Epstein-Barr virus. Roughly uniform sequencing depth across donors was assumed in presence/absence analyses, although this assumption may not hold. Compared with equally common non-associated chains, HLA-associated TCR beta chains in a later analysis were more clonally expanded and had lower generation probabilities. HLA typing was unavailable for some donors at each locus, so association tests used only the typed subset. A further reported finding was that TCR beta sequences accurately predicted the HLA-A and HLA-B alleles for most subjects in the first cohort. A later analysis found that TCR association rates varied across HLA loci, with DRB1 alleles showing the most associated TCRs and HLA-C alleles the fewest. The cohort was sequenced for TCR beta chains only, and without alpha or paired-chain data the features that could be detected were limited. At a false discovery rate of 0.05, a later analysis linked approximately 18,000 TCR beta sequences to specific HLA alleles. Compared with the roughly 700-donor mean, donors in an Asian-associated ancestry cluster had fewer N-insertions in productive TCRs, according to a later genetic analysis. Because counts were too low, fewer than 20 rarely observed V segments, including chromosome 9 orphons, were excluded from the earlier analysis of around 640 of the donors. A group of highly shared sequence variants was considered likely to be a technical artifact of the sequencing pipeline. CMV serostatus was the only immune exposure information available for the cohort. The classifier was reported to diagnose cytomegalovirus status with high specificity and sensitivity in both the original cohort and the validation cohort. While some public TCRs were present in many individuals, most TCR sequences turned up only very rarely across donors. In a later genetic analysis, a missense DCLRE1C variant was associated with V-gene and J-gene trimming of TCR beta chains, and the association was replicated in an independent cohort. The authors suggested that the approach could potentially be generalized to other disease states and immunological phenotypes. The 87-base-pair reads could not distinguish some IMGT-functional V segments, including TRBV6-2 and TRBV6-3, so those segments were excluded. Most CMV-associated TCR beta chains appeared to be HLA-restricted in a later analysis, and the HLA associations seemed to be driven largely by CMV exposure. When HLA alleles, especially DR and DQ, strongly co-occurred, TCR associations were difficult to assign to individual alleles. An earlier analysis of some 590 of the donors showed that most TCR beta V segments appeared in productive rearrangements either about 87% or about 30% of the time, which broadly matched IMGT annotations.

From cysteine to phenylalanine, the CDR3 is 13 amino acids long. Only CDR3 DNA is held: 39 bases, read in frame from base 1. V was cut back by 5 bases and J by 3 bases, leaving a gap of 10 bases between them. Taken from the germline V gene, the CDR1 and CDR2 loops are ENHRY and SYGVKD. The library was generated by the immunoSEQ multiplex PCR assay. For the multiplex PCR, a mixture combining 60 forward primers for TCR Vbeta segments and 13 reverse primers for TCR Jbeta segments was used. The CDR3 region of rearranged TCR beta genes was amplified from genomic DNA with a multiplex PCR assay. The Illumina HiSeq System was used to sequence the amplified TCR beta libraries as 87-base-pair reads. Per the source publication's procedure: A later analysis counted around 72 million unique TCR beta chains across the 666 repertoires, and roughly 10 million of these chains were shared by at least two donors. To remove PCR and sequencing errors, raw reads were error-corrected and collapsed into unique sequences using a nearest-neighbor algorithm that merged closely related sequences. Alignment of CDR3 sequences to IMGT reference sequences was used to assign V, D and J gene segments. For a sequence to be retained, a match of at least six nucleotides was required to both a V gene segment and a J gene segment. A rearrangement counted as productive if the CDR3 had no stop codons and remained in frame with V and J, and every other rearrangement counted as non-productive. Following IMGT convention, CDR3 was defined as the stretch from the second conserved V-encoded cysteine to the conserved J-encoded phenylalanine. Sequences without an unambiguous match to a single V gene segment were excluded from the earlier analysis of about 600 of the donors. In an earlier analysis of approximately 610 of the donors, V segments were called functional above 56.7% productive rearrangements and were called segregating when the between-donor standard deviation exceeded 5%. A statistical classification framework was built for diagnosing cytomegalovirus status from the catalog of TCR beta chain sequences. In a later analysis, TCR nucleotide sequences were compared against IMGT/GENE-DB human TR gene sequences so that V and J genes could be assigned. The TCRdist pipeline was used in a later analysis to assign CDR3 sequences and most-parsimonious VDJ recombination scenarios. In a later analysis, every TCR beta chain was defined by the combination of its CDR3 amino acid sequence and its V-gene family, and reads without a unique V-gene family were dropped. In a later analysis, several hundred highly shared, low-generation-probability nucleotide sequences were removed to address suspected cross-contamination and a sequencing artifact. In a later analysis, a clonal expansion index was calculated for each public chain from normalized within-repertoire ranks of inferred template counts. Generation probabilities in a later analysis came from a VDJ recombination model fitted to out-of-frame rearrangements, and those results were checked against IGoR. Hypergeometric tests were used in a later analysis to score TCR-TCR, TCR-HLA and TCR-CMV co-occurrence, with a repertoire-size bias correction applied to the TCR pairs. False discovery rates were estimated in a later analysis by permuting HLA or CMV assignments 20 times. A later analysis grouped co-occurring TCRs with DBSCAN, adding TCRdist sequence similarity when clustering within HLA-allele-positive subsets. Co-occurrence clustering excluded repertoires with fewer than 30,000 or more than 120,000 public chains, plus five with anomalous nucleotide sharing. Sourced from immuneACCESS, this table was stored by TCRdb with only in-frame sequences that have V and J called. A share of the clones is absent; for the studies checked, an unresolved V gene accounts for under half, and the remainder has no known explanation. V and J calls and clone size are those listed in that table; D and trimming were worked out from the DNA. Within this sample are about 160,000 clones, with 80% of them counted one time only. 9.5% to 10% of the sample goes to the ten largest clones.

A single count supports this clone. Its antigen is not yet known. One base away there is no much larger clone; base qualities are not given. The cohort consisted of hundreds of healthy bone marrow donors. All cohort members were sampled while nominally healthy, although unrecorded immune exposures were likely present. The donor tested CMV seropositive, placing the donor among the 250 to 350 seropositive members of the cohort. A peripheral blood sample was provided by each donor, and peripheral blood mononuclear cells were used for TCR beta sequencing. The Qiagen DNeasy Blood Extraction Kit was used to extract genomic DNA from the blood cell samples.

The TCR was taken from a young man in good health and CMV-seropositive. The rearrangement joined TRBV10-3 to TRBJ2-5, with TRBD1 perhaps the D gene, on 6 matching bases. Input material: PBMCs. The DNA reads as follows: TGTGCCATCAGTCTAGCAGGGGAAGAGACCCAGTACTTC. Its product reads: CAISLAGEETQYF.